This T cell receptor (beta chain) was identified during a study of beta chain features in type 1 diabetes. General study results and limits: A closer apparent resemblance between naive, central memory and Treg TCRB repertoires was seen in patients than in healthy donors.

Per the germline V gene, CDR1 is SGHTA and CDR2 is FQGNSA. Trimming pared 4 bases from V and 5 bases from J, leaving 9 bases between. This CDR3 contains 13 residues. A few counts support this clone. Antigen specificity is unknown. The same CDR3 is also encoded by other DNA sequences in this sample. The authors reverse transcribed all of the isolated RNA, so sequencing captured expressed TCRB transcripts. Here immunoSEQ multiplex PCR was the method, and the copy in TCRdb shows in-frame clones only, minus some. The sample contains 900,000 or so clones, 15% to 20% of which appear only once. This clonotype was sampled from a woman between 18 and 29 years old in good health. This sequence joins TRBV7-2 and TRBJ1-5, with D possibly being TRBD1 (5 bases). The specimen sequenced was naive CD4+ T cells from blood. In DNA form, the CDR3 reads TGTGCCAGCAGCTCTGACAGAGATCAGCCCCAGCATTTT. It specifies CASSSDRDQPQHF.